The sequence of this TCR beta chain was determined in a study of T and B cells in COVID-19 patients. Looking at the study overall: COVID-19 patients gave peripheral blood either during active infection or after recovery. Of more than 19 active-infection patients, over 9 were critically ill with mechanical ventilation or extracorporeal membrane oxygenation.

TRB was amplified from about 250-500 ng of blood genomic DNA. Germline V CDR1 and CDR2: SGHTA, FQGNSA. The CDR3 has 15 amino acids. The V and J ends lost 1 base and 2 bases respectively, with 6 bases between them. Study results and limitations: CD4+, regulatory T cell, CD8+ and sorted SARS-CoV-2-responsive or tetramer+ T cells were not yet sequenced. Clonality of TRB repertoires was high in active COVID-19; recovery brought above-healthy diversity and richness.

Concerning this clonotype itself: The target antigen is unknown.

Multiplex PCR with BIOMED2 TRB-A/B primer pools amplified TRB rearrangements. TCRdb called the multiplex PCR reads again in MiXCR, with one record for every CDR3 protein. The sample comprises roughly 27,000 distinct CDR3 sequences, around a third of which are singletons, and 1.5% to 2% rests with the top ten. The sample was blood. The rearrangement links TRBV7-2 to TRBJ1-6; D unclear. The source of this sequence is a human donor who had recovered from COVID-19. The CDR3 DNA reads as TGTGCCAGCAGCTTAGAGGGCGCCTATAATTCACCCCTCCACTTT. This translates into CASSLEGAYNSPLHF.